This T cell receptor beta chain was sequenced in a study of T cell changes during pregnancy in multiple sclerosis. V lost 4 bases to trimming and J lost 0 bases; unmatched junction nucleotides: 0. The CDR3 loop spans 15 amino acids. CDR1 is KGHSH and CDR2 is LQKENI in the germline V gene. Libraries were prepared by immunoSEQ multiplex PCR; TCRdb keeps only in-frame clonotypes and omits some of them. The repertoire holds about 84,000 clones, with 94% as singletons. The source is a female donor with multiple sclerosis, enrolled in a pregnancy study. The sample consisted of peripheral blood, taken in the third trimester of pregnancy. The J gene is TRBJ2-2, the V gene TRBV18, with TRBD1 identical over 9 bases. CDR3 sequence (DNA): TGTGCCAGCTCACGGGACAGGGCGAACACCGGGGAGCTGTTTTTT. It is translated as CASSRDRANTGELFF.